These 5 T cell receptor beta chains share one sample of origin, sequenced in a study of shared clonotypes between healthy human individuals. CD45RO-negative, CCR7-positively selected cells formed the naive CD8 fraction, excluding terminally differentiated effector memory CD45RA+ cells. The table came from immunoSEQ multiplex PCR; TCRdb's copy has only in-frame clones and leaves some out. This table holds roughly 570,000 clones, roughly 98% found once. The specimen was naive CD8+ T cells sorted from blood. These receptors all come from a man aged 30-40 years in good health.

V gene TRBV7-6 combines with J gene TRBJ2-1; 7 nucleotides agree with TRBD1. CDR1 is SGHVS, CDR2 FNYEAQ, per germline. V dropped 6 bases and J dropped 5; count of bases not matched to a gene: 7. There are 14 residues in the CDR3. The CDR3 sequence is CASSRDREDNEQFF. Written as DNA, the CDR3 is TGTGCCAGCAGTCGGGACAGAGAAGACAATGAGCAGTTCTTC.

J is TRBJ1-5 and V is TRBV2, with 7 bases lining up with TRBD1. The CDR3 consists of 13 residues. J was trimmed by 9 bases and V by 3 bases; bases with no gene match: 5. Germline-derived CDR1 and CDR2 are SNHLY and FYNNEI. The CDR3 sequence is CASSEPGGPPQHF. The CDR3 DNA sequence: TGTGCCAGCAGTGAGCCAGGGGGGCCGCCCCAGCATTTT.

Written as DNA, the CDR3 is TGTGCCAGCAGCCCGAGGGGGACTTACGAGCAGTACTTC. Its protein product is CASSPRGTYEQYF. The gene calls are TRBV7-9 and TRBJ2-7, with D perhaps matching TRBD1 or TRBD2 (6 bases each). V gave up 5 bases and J gave up 4 bases, with 12 bases separating them. The CDR3 has 13 amino acids. Germline CDR1 and CDR2: SEHNR and FQNEAQ (reference sequence).

This clone was detected once. The gene calls are TRBV5-1 and TRBJ2-1, with 8 bases matching TRBD2. CDR3 length: 17 residues. The germline CDR1 and CDR2 sequences are SGHRS and YFSETQ. The ends lost 2 bases at V and 4 bases at J; junction bases unmatched: 11. This CDR3 is CASSLNGPAGVYNEQFF. For the CDR3, the DNA is TGCGCCAGCAGCTTAAATGGCCCAGCGGGAGTTTACAATGAGCAGTTCTTC.

The V gene is TRBV14, the J gene TRBJ2-7; the match to TRBD2 covers 8 bases. The CDR3 length is 16 residues. The J segment lost 5 bases and the V segment lost 3 bases, leaving 12 bases of the junction unmatched. The V gene's germline CDR1 is SGHDN and CDR2 FVKESK. The CDR3 is CASSQPLYSGSNEQYF. For the CDR3, the DNA is TGTGCCAGCAGCCAGCCACTATACAGCGGGAGTAACGAGCAGTACTTC.